Below, 12 T cell receptor beta chains from the same sample are listed, as sequenced in a study of beta chain features in type 1 diabetes. The sequenced template was cDNA made from the entire isolated RNA. TCRdb keeps only in-frame clones here, not all; method: immunoSEQ multiplex PCR. The sample contains about 190,000 clones, under 9.5% of which appear only once. Broader study findings: Shorter TCRB CDR3s, moderately but significantly so, marked every one of the four CD4+ subsets in Type 1 diabetes patients.

Their antigens are not known. Input material: central memory CD4+ T cells from blood. Receptors were obtained from a man between 18 and 29 years old with type 1 diabetes.

This clone was picked up one time. The J gene is TRBJ2-3, the V gene TRBV7-2; 16 bases map to TRBD2. CDR1 and CDR2 from the germline V gene are SGHTA and FQGNSA. The junction had 2 bases not matched to a gene; V was cut back by 5 bases and J by 0 bases. This CDR3 has 17 amino acids. CDR3 DNA sequence: TGTGCCAGCAGCCCGGGACTAGCGGGAGGGAGCACAGATACGCAGTATTTT. Translated, it gives CASSPGLAGGSTDTQYF.

The count of this clone is one. V is TRBV2 and J is TRBJ2-3, with 11 nucleotides matching TRBD2. The length of the CDR3 is 17 residues. V shed 6 bases and J 0 bases; nucleotides not matched to a gene: 8. Germline assignment: CDR1 SNHLY and CDR2 FYNNEI. The CDR3: CASRTSGSALSTDTQYF. The CDR3, as DNA: TGTGCCAGCAGAACTAGCGGGAGTGCGCTAAGCACAGATACGCAGTATTTT. Full variable domain (remainder filled in from reference TRBV2 and TRBJ2-3): EPEVTQTPSHQVTQMGQEVILRCVPISNHLYFYWYRQILGQKVEFLVSFYNNEISEKSEIFDDQFSVERPDGSNFTLKIRSTKLEDSAMYFCASRTSGSALSTDTQYFGPGTRLTVL.

This rearrangement joins TRBV30 to TRBJ1-5; D perhaps matches TRBD1 (6 bases). V was shortened by 3 bases and J by 7 bases, with 13 bases between the two germline ends. CDR3 length: 13 residues. CDR1 is GTSNPN, CDR2 SVGIG, per germline (reference sequence). Written as DNA, the CDR3 is TGTGCCTGGAGGGGGACATACGGACAGCCCCAGCATTTT. It encodes CAWRGTYGQPQHF.

In this sample, this clone turned up a few times. The CDR3 DNA is TGTGCCATCAGTTCGACTCCATCCTACGAGCAGTACTTC. It is translated as CAISSTPSYEQYF. The rearrangement uses TRBV10-3 and TRBJ2-7; D remains unclear. V dropped 5 bases and J dropped 1 base, with 9 bases sitting between them. CDR3 length: 13 residues. Germline V lookup: CDR1 ENHRY, CDR2 SYGVKD.

The gene calls are TRBV4-1 and TRBJ2-7, with 9 bases matching TRBD1. Trimming at V came to 0 bases and at J to 3 bases, leaving 3 bases not matched to a gene. The CDR3 runs to 15 residues. CDR1 and CDR2 from the germline V gene are MGHRA and YSYEKL. The CDR3 is CASSQETGGSYEQYF. CDR3 DNA: TGCGCCAGCAGCCAAGAGACAGGGGGTAGCTACGAGCAGTACTTC.

This clone appeared a few times. V is TRBV30 and J is TRBJ1-4; no clear D gene. The CDR3 is 13 amino acids. Germline assignment: CDR1 GTSNPN and CDR2 SVGIG (reference sequence). The V and J ends lost 2 bases and 7 bases respectively, with 11 bases between them. CDR3 amino acids: CAWSTAGSEKLFF. CDR3 DNA: TGTGCCTGGAGTACGGCAGGCAGTGAAAAACTGTTTTTT.

The chain joins TRBV15 to TRBJ2-1, with 7 bases aligning to TRBD1. J gave up 11 bases and V 1 base, and 5 bases lay outside the gene matches. CDR1 is LNHNV and CDR2 is YYDKDF in the germline V gene (reference sequence). The CDR3 covers 13 residues. The CDR3 loop reads CATSRGQGTKQFF. CDR3 nucleotides: TGTGCCACCAGCAGAGGACAGGGAACTAAGCAGTTCTTC.

The rearrangement uses TRBV5-1 and TRBJ2-7; TRBD1 matches at 10 bases. Germline V gene data show CDR1 as SGHRS and CDR2 as YFSETQ. The CDR3 is 15 amino acids. The ends lost 5 bases at V and 8 bases at J; junction bases unmatched: 13. The CDR3 region has the DNA TGCGCCAGCAGGCCCTCCGGGGGACAGGGGACGAAGCAGTACTTC. As protein: CASRPSGGQGTKQYF.

This clone was found a few times. The chain joins TRBV2 to TRBJ2-7; no reliable D call. This CDR3 is 12 amino acids long. V was trimmed by 7 bases and J by 1 base, leaving 8 bases between them. CDR1 is SNHLY and CDR2 is FYNNEI in the germline V gene. CDR3 nucleotide sequence: TGTGCCAGCAAAGCACAGTCCTACGAGCAGTACTTC. This sequence encodes CASKAQSYEQYF.

The sample holds a few counts of this clone. V is TRBV5-8 and J is TRBJ1-2; TRBD1 matches 7 bases. This CDR3 has 12 residues. Germline lookup yields CDR1 SGHTS and CDR2 YDEGEE. Trimming at V came to 5 bases and at J to 6 bases, leaving 4 bases not matched to a gene. The CDR3: CASRYRGDGYTF. CDR3 coding DNA: TGTGCCAGCAGATACAGGGGAGATGGCTACACCTTC.

There are a few counts of this clone. The chain carries TRBV4-1 and TRBJ2-5; D might be TRBD1 (6 bases). V gave up 1 base and J gave up 1 base, with 13 bases separating them. Germline values: CDR1 MGHRA, CDR2 YSYEKL. There are 16 residues in the CDR3. CDR3 loop: CASSQGGGQFQETQYF. For the CDR3, the DNA is TGCGCCAGCAGCCAAGGGGGTGGACAGTTCCAAGAGACCCAGTACTTC.

This chain links TRBV5-1 with TRBJ1-5, with TRBD1 identical over 12 bases. The CDR3 is 15 amino acids. V shed 4 bases, J shed 6 bases, and the junction held 5 bases outside the gene matches. From germline, CDR1 is SGHRS and CDR2 YFSETQ. The chain's CDR3 is CASSGGTGGIQPQHF. The CDR3 DNA follows: TGCGCCAGCAGCGGCGGGACAGGGGGCATTCAGCCCCAGCATTTT.